This T cell receptor (beta chain) came from a study of blood T cell repertoires in COVID-19. Living in about two dozen US areas, the participants were between roughly 18 and 90 years of age. The authors' processing: Amplification of reference gene primers was used by the study to estimate nucleated cell counts. Sequencing was performed with immunoSEQ multiplex PCR; in TCRdb, only in-frame clones are kept and a portion is missing. V and J calls and clone size follow that table, whereas D and trimming were derived from the DNA. This sample carries 150,000 or so clones, roughly 84% of them seen once, and the ten largest clones take around 13%. This CDR3 is 13 amino acids long. The V end was cut by 3 bases, the J end by 0 bases, with 9 bases between. Per germline, CDR1 SQVTM and CDR2 ANQGSEA.

The chain joins TRBV29-1 to TRBJ2-7; D perhaps matches TRBD1 (6 bases). The receptor was isolated from a woman in her sixties who had recovered from COVID-19. Sequenced sample: PBMCs or T cells enriched from blood (not recorded which). CDR3: CSVDARGSYEQYF. CDR3 coding DNA: TGCAGCGTTGATGCCAGGGGCTCCTACGAGCAGTACTTC.